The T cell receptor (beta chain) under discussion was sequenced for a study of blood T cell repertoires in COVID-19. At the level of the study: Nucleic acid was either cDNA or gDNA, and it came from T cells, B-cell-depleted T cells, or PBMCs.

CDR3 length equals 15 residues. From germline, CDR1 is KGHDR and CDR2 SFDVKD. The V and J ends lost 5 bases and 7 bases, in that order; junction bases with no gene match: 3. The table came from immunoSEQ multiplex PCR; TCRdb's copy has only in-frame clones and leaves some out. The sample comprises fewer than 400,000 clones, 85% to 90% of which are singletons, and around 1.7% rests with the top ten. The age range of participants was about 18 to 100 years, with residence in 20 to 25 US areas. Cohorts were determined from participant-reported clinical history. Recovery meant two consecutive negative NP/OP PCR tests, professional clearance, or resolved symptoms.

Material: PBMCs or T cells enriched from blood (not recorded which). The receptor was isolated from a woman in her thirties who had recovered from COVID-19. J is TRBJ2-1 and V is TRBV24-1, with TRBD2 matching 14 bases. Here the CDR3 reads CATSAGTSGRNEQFF. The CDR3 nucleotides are TGTGCCACCAGTGCCGGGACTAGCGGGAGAAATGAGCAGTTCTTC.